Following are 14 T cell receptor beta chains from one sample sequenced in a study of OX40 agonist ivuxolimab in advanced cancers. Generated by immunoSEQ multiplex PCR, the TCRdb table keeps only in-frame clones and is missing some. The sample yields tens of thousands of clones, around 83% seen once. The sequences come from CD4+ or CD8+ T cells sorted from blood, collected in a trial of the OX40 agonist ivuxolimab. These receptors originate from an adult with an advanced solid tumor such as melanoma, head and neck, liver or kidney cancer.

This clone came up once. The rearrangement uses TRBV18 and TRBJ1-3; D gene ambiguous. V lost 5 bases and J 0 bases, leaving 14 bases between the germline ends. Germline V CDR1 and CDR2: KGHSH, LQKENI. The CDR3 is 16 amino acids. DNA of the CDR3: TGTGCCAGCTCAGGCGGATTGCAGAGCTCTGGAAACACCATATATTTT. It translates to CASSGGLQSSGNTIYF.

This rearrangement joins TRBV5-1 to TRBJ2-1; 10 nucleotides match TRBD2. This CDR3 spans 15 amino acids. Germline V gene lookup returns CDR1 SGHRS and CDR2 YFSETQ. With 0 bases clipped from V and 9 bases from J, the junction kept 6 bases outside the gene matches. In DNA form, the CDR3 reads TGCGCCAGCAGCTTGGCGGCTAGCGGGAGTGGTGAGCAGTTCTTC. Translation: CASSLAASGSGEQFF.

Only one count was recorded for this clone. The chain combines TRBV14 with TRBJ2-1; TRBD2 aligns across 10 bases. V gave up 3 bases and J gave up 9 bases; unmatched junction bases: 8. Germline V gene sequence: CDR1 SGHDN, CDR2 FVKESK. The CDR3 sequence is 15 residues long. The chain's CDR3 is CASSQWLAGVGEQFF. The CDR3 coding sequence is TGTGCCAGCAGCCAGTGGCTAGCGGGAGTTGGTGAGCAGTTCTTC. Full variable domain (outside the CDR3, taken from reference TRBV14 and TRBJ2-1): EAGVTQFPSHSVIEKGQTVTLRCDPISGHDNLYWYRRVMGKEIKFLLHFVKESKQDESGMPNNRFLAERTGGTYSTLKVQPAELEDSGVYFCASSQWLAGVGEQFFGPGTRLTVL.

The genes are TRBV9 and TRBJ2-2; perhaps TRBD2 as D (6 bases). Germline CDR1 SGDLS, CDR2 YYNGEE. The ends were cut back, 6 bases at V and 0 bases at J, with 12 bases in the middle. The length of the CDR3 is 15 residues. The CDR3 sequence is CASNYGTSNTGELFF. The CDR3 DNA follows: TGTGCCAGCAATTACGGGACTTCGAACACCGGGGAGCTGTTTTTT.

The CDR3, as DNA: TGTGCCTGGCGGTTCCGGGACAGGGTGAACACTGAAGCTTTCTTT. Its translation is CAWRFRDRVNTEAFF. The rearrangement uses TRBV30 and TRBJ1-1; 9 bases align to TRBD1. V gave up 5 bases and J gave up 0 bases; unmatched junction bases: 7. Germline values: CDR1 GTSNPN, CDR2 SVGIG (reference sequence). CDR3 length: 15 amino acids.

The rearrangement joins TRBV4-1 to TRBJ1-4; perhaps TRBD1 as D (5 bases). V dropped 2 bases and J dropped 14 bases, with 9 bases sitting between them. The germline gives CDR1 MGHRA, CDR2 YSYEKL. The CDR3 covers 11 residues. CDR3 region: CASSQLGPLFF. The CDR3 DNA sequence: TGCGCCAGCAGCCAATTGGGACCCCTGTTTTTT.

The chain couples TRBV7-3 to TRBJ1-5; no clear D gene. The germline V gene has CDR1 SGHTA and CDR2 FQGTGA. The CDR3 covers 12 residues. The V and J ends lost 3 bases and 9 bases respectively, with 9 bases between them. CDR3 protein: CASSFPLGPQHF. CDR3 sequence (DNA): TGTGCCAGCAGCTTCCCTCTTGGGCCCCAGCATTTT.

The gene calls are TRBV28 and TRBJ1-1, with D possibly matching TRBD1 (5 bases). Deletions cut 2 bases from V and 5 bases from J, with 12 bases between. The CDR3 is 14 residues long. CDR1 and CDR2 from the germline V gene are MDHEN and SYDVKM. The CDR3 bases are TGTGCCAGCAGTTTACCATGGGGGAATACTGAAGCTTTCTTT. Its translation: CASSLPWGNTEAFF.

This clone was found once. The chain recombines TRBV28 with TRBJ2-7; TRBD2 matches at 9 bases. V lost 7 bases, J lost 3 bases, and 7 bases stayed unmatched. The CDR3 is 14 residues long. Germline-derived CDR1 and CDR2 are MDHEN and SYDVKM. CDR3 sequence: CASKLSGRNYEQYF. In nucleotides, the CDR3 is TGTGCCAGCAAACTAAGCGGGAGGAACTACGAGCAGTACTTC.

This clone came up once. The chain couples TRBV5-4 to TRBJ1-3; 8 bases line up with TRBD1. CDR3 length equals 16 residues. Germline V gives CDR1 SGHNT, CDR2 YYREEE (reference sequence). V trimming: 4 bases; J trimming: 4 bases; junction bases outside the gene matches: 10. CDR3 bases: TGTGCCAGCAGCACATGGGACAGGACTAGAGGAAACACCATATATTTT. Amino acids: CASSTWDRTRGNTIYF.

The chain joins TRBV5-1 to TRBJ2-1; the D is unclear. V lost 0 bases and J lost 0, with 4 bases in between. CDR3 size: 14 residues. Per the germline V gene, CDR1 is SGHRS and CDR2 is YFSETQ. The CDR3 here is CASSLVGSYNEQFF. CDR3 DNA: TGCGCCAGCAGCTTGGTGGGCTCCTACAATGAGCAGTTCTTC.

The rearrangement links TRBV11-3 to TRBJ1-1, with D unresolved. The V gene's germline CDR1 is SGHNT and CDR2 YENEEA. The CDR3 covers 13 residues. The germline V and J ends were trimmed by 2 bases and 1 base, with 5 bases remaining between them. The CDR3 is CASSLNRNTEAFF. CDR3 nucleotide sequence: TGTGCCAGCAGCTTAAACCGGAACACTGAAGCTTTCTTT.

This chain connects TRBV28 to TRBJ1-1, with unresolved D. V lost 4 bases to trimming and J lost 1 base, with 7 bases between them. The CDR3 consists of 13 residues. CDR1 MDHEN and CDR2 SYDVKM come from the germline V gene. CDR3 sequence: CASSSRRNTEAFF. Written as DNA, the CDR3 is TGTGCCAGCAGTTCCCGGAGGAACACTGAAGCTTTCTTT.

CDR3 loop: CASSPVIRPKQFF. Written as DNA, the CDR3 is TGTGCCAGCAGCCCGGTCATTCGACCTAAACAGTTCTTC. The rearrangement links TRBV11-2 to TRBJ2-1; unclear D gene. The CDR3 is made up of 13 amino acids. V was clipped by 5 bases and J by 13 bases, with 18 bases between them. Germline lookup yields CDR1 SGHAT and CDR2 FQNNGV.